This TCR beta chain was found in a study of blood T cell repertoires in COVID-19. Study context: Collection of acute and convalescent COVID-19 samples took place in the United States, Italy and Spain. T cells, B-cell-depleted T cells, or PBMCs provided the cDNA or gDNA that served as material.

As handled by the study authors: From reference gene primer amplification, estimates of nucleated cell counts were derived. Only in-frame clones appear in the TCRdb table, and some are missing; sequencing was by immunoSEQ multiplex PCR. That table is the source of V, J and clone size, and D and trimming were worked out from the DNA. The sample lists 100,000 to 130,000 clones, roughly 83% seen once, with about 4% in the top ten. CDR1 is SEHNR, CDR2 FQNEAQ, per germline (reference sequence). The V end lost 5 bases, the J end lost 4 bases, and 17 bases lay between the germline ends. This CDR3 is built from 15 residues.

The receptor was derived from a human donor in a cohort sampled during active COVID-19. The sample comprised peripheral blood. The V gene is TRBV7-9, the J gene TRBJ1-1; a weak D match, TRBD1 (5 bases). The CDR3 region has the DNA TGTGCCAGCAGCCTAGGGGTTTTTGAGGGCACTGAAGCTTTCTTT. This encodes CASSLGVFEGTEAFF.